The clone carrying this T cell receptor beta chain was seen a few times. What it binds is unknown. The source of the sample is a study of shared clonotypes between healthy human individuals. Method: immunoSEQ multiplex PCR; TCRdb's copy keeps in-frame clones and lacks some. The profile covers about a million clones, with roughly 80% appearing a single time and about 0.89% taken by the ten largest. General study findings and limits: Relative to memory subsets, naive subsets generally showed larger estimated richness. Donor clonotype sharing was expected to depend on sequencing depth.

Donation came from healthy HIV-negative adults that had no recent acute infections or vaccinations. Each donor was a Caucasian adult residing in Nashville, Tennessee. Per the germline V gene, CDR1 is GTSNPN and CDR2 is SVGIG (reference sequence). CDR3 length: 15 residues. V was clipped by 2 bases and J by 7 bases, with 18 bases between them. The origin of this receptor is a man aged 18 to 29 in good health. Some clones in this sample may be carry-over from other donors' samples. The chain uses TRBV30 and TRBJ1-3; tentatively, D is TRBD1 (5 bases). Material for sequencing was memory CD4+ T cells from PBMCs. The subset is: CD45RA-negative fraction. The CDR3 is CAWSPRGRPGNTIYF. The CDR3 DNA is TGTGCCTGGAGTCCTCGGGGGAGGCCCGGGAACACCATATATTTT.